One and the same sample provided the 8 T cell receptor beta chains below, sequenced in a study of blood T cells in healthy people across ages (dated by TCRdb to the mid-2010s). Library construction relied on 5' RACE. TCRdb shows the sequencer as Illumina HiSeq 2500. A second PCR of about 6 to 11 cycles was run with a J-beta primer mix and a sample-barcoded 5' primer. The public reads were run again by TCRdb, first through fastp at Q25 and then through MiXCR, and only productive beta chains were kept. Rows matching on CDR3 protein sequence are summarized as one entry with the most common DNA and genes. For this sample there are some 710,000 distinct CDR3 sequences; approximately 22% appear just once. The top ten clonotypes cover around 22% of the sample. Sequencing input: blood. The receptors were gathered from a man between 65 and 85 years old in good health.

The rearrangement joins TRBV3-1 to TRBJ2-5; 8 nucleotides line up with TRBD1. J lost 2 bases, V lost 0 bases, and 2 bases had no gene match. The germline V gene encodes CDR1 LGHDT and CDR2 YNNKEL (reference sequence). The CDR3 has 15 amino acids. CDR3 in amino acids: CASSQDWTGQETQYF. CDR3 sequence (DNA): TGTGCCAGCAGCCAAGACTGGACAGGGCAAGAGACCCAGTACTTC.

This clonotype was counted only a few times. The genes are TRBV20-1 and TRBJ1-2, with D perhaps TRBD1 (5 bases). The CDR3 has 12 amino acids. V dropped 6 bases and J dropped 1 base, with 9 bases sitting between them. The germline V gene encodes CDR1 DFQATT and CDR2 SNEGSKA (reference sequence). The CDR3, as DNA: TGCAGTGCCCCAGGGTATAACTATGGCTACACCTTC. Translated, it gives CSAPGYNYGYTF.

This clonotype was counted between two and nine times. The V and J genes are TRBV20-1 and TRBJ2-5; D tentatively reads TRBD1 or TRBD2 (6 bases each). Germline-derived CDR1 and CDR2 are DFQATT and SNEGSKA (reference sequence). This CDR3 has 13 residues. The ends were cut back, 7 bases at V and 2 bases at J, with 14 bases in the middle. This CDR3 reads CSGGTPVQETQYF. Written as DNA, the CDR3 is TGCAGTGGCGGGACACCCGTGCAAGAGACCCAGTACTTC.

The CDR3 DNA reads TGTGCCAGCAGCTTGGGACCCCGCTCCTACAATGAGCAGTTCTTC. Amino acid sequence: CASSLGPRSYNEQFF. The chain carries TRBV7-9 and TRBJ2-1, with D perhaps TRBD1 or TRBD2 (5 bases each). V was pared by 3 bases and J by 0 bases, with 9 bases between. CDR1 is SEHNR and CDR2 is FQNEAQ in the germline V gene (reference sequence). CDR3 size: 15 residues. The complete variable domain, with remaining parts taken from reference TRBV7-9 and TRBJ2-1, reads DTGVSQNPRHKITKRGQNVTFRCDPISEHNRLYWYRQTLGQGPEFLTYFQNEAQLEKSRLLSDRFSAERPKGSFSTLEIQRTEQGDSAMYLCASSLGPRSYNEQFFGPGTRLTVL.

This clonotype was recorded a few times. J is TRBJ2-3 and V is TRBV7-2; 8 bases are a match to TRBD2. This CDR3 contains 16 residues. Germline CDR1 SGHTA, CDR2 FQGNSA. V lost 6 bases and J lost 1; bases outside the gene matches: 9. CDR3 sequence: CASRQTGTRGTDTQYF. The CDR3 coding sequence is TGTGCCAGCAGGCAAACCGGGACTAGGGGCACAGATACGCAGTATTTT.

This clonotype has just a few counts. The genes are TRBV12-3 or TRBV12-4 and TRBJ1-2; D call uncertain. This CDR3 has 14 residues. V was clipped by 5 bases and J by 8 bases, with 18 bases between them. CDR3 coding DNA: TGTGCCAGCAGTCCTTTGGGCGAAAACATGGGCTACACCTTC. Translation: CASSPLGENMGYTF.

CDR3 nucleotide sequence: TGTGCCAGCAGCTTATTTTCGCAGGGAGGTTCCTACGAGCAGTACTTC. This gives the protein CASSLFSQGGSYEQYF. The J gene is TRBJ2-7, the V gene TRBV11-2, with D maybe TRBD2 (6 bases). Per the germline V gene, CDR1 is SGHAT and CDR2 is FQNNGV. This CDR3 is 16 amino acids long. Trimming took 2 bases from V and 1 from J, leaving 15 bases between them.

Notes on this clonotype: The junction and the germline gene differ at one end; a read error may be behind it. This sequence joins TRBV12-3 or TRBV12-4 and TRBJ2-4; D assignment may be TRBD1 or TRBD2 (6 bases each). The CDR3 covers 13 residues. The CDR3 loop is CASSGGERDIRYF. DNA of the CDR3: TGTGCCAGCAGTGGAGGGGAAAGGGACATTCGGTACTTC.